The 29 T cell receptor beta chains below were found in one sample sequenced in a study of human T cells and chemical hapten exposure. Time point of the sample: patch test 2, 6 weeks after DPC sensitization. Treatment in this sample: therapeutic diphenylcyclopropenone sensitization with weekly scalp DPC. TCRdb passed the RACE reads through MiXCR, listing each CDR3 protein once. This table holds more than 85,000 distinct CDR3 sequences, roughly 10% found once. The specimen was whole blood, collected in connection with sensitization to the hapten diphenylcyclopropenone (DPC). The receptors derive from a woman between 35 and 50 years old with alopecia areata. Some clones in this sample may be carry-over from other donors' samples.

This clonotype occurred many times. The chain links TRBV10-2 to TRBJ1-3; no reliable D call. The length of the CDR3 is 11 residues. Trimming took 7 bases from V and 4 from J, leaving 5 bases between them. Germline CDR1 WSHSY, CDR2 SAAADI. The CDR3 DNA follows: TGCGCCAGCATGACCGGAAACACCATATATTTT. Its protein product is CASMTGNTIYF.

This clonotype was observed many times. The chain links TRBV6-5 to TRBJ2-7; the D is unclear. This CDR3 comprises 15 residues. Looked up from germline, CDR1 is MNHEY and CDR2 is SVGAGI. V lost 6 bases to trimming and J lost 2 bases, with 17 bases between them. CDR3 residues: CASSKTAIHPYEQYF. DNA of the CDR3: TGTGCCAGCAGCAAAACAGCTATACACCCCTACGAGCAGTACTTC.

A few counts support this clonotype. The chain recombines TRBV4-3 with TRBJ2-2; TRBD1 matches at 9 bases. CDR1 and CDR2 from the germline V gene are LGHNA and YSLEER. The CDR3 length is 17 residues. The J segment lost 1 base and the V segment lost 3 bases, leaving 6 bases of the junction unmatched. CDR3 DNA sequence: TGCGCCAGCAGCCACGGGACAGGGACAAGGAACACCGGGGAGCTGTTTTTT. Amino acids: CASSHGTGTRNTGELFF.

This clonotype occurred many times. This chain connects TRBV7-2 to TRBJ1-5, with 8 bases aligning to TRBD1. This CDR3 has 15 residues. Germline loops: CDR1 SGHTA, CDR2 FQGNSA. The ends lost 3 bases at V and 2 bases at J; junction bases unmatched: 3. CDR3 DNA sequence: TGTGCCAGCAGCTTTGACAGGGGAGGCAATCAGCCCCAGCATTTT. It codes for CASSFDRGGNQPQHF. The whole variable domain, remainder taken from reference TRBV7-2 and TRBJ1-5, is GAGVSQSPSNKVTEKGKDVELRCDPISGHTALYWYRQSLGQGLEFLIYFQGNSAPDKSGLPSDRFSAERTGGSVSTLTIQRTQQEDSAVYLCASSFDRGGNQPQHFGDGTRLSIL.

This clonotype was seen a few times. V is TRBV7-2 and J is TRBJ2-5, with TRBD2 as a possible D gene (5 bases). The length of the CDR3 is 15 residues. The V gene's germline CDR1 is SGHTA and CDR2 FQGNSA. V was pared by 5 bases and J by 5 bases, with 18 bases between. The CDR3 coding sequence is TGTGCCAGCAGCCAGAAAATGGACTCGTTCGAGACCCAGTACTTC. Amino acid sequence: CASSQKMDSFETQYF.

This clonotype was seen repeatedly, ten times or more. CDR3 residues: CASSEGLGYTF. The CDR3 DNA sequence: TGTGCCAGCAGCGAGGGGCTCGGCTACACCTTC. This chain uses TRBV9 with TRBJ1-2, with D perhaps TRBD1 (5 bases). This CDR3 is built from 11 residues. Looked up from germline, CDR1 is SGDLS and CDR2 is YYNGEE. Between the trimmed V and J ends, which lost 3 bases and 8 bases, there was a span of 8 bases.

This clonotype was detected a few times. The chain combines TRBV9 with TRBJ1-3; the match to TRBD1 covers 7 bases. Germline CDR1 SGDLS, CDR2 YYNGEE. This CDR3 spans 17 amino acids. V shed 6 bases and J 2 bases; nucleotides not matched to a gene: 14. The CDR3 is CASTQSPLTGPGNTIYF. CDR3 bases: TGTGCCAGCACCCAATCCCCCCTGACAGGGCCTGGAAACACCATATATTTT.

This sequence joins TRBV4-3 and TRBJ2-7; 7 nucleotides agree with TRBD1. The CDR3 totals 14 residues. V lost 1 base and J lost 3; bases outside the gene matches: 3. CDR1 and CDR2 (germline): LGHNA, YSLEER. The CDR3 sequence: CASSQVRGSYEQYF. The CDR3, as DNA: TGCGCCAGCAGCCAAGTCAGGGGGAGCTACGAGCAGTACTTC.

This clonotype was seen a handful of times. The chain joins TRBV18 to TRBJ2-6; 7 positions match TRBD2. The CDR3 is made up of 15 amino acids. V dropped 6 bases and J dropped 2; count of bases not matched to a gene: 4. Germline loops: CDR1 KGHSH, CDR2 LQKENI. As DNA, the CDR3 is TGTGCCAGCTCTGCGACTAGCCCTGGGGCCAACGTCCTGACTTTC. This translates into CASSATSPGANVLTF.

The CDR3 is CASSYSPGYSNQPQHF. The CDR3 bases are TGTGCCAGCAGTTACTCCCCAGGGTATAGCAATCAGCCCCAGCATTTT. The chain employs TRBV6-2 or TRBV6-3 and TRBJ1-5, with a possible D match to TRBD1 (5 bases). V gave up 0 bases and J gave up 0 bases, with 9 bases separating them. The CDR3 has 16 amino acids. CDR1 is MNHEY and CDR2 is SVGEGT in the germline V gene.

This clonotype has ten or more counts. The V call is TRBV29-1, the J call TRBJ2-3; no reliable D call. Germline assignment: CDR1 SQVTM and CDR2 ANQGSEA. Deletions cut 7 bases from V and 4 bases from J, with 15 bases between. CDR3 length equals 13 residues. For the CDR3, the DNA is TGCAGCGGGGTGGGCCCCCTGGCAGATACGCAGTATTTT. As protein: CSGVGPLADTQYF.

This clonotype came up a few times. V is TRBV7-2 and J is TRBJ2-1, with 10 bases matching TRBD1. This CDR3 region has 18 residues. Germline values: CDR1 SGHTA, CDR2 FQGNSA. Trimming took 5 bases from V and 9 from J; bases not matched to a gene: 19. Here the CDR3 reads CASSKLPGRDRGKSEQFF. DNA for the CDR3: TGTGCCAGCAGCAAACTCCCCGGCCGGGACAGGGGTAAGAGTGAGCAGTTCTTC. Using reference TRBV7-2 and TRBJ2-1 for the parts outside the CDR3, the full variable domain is GAGVSQSPSNKVTEKGKDVELRCDPISGHTALYWYRQSLGQGLEFLIYFQGNSAPDKSGLPSDRFSAERTGGSVSTLTIQRTQQEDSAVYLCASSKLPGRDRGKSEQFFGPGTRLTVL.

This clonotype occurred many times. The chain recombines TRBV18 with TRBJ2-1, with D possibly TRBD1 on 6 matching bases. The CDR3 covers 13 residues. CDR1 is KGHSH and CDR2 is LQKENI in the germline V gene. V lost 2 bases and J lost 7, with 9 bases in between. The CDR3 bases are TGTGCCAGCTCACCAAAGGGGGATAATGAGCAGTTCTTC. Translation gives CASSPKGDNEQFF.

In nucleotides, the CDR3 is TGTGCCAGCAGTTCTCCCCTCACCCCCGGACAGACCACAGATACGCAGTATTTT. Its protein product is CASSSPLTPGQTTDTQYF. The chain joins TRBV6-5 to TRBJ2-3, with D tentatively TRBD1 (6 bases). The CDR3 contains 18 residues. CDR1 and CDR2 (germline): MNHEY, SVGAGI. Trimming removed 4 bases at V and 2 bases at J, with 22 bases between.

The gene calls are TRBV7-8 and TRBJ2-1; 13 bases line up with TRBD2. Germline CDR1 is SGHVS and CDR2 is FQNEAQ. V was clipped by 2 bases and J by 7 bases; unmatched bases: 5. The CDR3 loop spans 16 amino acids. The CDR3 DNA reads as TGTGCCAGCAGCTTAACTAGCGGGGGGGGTTGGAATGAGCAGTTCTTC. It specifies CASSLTSGGGWNEQFF.

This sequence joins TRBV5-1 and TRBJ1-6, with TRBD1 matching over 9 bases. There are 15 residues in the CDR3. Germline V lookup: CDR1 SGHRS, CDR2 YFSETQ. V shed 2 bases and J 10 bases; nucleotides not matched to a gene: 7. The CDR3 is CASSFSDRGESPLHF. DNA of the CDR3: TGCGCCAGCAGCTTCTCGGACAGGGGAGAGTCACCCCTCCACTTT.

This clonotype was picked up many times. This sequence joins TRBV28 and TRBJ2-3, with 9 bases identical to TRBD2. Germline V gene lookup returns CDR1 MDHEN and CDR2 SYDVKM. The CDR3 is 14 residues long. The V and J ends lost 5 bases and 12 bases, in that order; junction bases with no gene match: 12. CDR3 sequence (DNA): TGTGCCAGCAGTACCCAGGGACTAGCCGCTACACAGTATTTT. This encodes CASSTQGLAATQYF.

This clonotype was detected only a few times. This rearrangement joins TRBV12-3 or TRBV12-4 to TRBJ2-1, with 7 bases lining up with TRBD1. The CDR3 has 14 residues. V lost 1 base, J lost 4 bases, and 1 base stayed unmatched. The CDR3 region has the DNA TGTGCCAGCAGTTTAGAACAGGGGTACAATGAGCAGTTCTTC. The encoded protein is CASSLEQGYNEQFF.

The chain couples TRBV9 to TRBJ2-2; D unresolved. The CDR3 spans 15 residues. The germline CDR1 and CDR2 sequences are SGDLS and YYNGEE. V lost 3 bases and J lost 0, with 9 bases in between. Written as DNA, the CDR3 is TGTGCCAGCAGCGAGGTGCGCTCGAACACCGGGGAGCTGTTTTTT. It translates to CASSEVRSNTGELFF.

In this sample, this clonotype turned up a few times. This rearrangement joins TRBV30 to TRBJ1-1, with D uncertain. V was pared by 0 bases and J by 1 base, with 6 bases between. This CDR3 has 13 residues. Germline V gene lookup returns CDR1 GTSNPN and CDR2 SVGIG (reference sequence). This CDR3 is CAWSVVWNTEAFF. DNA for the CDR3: TGTGCCTGGAGTGTAGTCTGGAACACTGAAGCTTTCTTT.

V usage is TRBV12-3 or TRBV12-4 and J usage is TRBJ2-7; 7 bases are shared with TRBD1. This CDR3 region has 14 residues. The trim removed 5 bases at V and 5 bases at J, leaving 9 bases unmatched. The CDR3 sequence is CASSRRGDRDEQYF. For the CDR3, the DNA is TGTGCCAGCAGTCGACGCGGTGACAGGGACGAGCAGTACTTC.

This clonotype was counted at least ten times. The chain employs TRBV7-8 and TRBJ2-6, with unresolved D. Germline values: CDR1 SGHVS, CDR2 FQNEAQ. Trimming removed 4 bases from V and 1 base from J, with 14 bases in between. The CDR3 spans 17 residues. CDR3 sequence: CASSWMQTASGANVLTF. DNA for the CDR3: TGTGCCAGCAGCTGGATGCAAACAGCGTCTGGGGCCAACGTCCTGACTTTC.

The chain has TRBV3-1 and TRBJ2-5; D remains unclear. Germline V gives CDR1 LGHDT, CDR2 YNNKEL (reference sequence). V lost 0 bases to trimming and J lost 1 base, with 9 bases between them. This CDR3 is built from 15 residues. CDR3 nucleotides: TGTGCCAGCAGCCAAGATGGCCTACTCCAAGAGACCCAGTACTTC. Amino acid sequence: CASSQDGLLQETQYF.

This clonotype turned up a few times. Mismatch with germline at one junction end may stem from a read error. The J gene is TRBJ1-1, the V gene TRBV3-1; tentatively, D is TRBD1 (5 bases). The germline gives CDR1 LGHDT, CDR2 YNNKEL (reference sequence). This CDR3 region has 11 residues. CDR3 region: CASSQGQGATF. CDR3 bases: TGTGCCAGCAGCCAAGGGCAGGGTGCTACCTTT.

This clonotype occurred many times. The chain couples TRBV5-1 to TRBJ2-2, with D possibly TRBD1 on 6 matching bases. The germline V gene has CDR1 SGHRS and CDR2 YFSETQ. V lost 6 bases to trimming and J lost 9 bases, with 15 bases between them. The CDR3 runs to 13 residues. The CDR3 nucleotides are TGCGCCAGCAACCGGGACACAAGTTGGGAGCTGTTTTTT. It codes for CASNRDTSWELFF.

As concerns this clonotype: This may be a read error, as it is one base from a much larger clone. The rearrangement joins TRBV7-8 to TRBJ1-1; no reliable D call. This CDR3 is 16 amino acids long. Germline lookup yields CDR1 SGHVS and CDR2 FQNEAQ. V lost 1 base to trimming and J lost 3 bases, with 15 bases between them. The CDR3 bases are TGTGCCAGCAGCTTAGTTGGTCGGGTTTTGGACACTGAAGCTTTCTTT. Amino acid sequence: CASSLVGRVLDTEAFF.

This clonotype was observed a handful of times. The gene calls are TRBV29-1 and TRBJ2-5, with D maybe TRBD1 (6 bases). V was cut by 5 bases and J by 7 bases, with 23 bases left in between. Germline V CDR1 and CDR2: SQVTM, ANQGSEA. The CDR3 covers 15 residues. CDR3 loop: CSVPTYDRPTGTQYF. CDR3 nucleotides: TGCAGCGTTCCCACATACGACAGGCCAACGGGGACCCAGTACTTC. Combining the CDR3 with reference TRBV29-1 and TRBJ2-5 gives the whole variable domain SAVISQKPSRDICQRGTSLTIQCQVDSQVTMMFWYRQQPGQSLTLIATANQGSEATYESGFVIDKFPISRPNLTFSTLTVSNMSPEDSSIYLCSVPTYDRPTGTQYFGPGTRLLVL.

This CDR3 reads CASSFSSWRGGTDTQYF. The CDR3 DNA reads TGTGCCAGCAGCTTTTCGTCTTGGCGGGGGGGCACAGATACGCAGTATTTT. V usage is TRBV7-6 and J usage is TRBJ2-3; TRBD2 agrees at 8 bases. The V segment lost 3 bases and the J segment 1 base; nucleotides outside the gene matches: 9. This CDR3 has 17 amino acids. Germline V gene data show CDR1 as SGHVS and CDR2 as FNYEAQ.

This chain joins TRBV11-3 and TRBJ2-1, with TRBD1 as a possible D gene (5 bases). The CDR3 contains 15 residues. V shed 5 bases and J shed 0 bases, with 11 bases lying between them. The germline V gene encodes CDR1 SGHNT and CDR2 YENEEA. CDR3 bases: TGTGCCAGCAGCGTCAAAGGGGCCTCCTACAATGAGCAGTTCTTC. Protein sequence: CASSVKGASYNEQFF.